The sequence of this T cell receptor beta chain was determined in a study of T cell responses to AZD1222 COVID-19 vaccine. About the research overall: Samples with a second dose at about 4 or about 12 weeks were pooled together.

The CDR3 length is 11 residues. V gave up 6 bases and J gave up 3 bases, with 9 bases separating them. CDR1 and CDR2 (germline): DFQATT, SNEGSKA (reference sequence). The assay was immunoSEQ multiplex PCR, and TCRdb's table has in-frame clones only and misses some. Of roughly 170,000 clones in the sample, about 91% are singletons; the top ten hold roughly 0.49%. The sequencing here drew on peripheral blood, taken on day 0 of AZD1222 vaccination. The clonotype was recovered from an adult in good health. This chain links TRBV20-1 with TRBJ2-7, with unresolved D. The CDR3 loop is CSATEVYEQYF. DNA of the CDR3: TGCAGTGCAACTGAGGTCTACGAGCAGTACTTC.